The TCR beta chain under discussion was sequenced for a study of CD8 T cells in Susac syndrome. CD8+ and CD4+ blood T cells underwent TCR beta sequencing. Negative isolation was used for CD8+ and CD4+ T cells and FACS enrichment for TEMRA cells. Reverse transcription of roughly 0.5 to 1 ug RNA used random hexamers. An immunoSEQ multiplex PCR generated amplified TCR beta CDR3 products spanning 54 Vbeta and 13 Jbeta. MiXCR was run by TCRdb on the immunoSEQ multiplex PCR reads, yielding one entry per CDR3 protein. The profile shows about 180,000 distinct CDR3 sequences, 90% to 95% of them singletons. Germline-derived CDR1 and CDR2 are DFQATT and SNEGSKA (reference sequence). Trimming stripped 6 bases from V and 3 bases from J, with 9 bases between. This CDR3 is 12 amino acids long.

This chain connects TRBV20-1 to TRBJ1-5; D is undetermined. This receptor was obtained from a human donor with Susac syndrome. The specimen was CD4+ T cells from PBMCs. CDR3 residues: CSAGRNNQPQHF. CDR3 nucleotide sequence: TGCAGTGCCGGACGGAACAATCAGCCCCAGCATTTT.